The 4 T cell receptor beta chains in this list originate from one sample, sequenced in a study of shared clonotypes between healthy human individuals. Sequencing was performed with immunoSEQ multiplex PCR; in TCRdb, only in-frame clones are kept and a portion is missing. The data show roughly 1,100,000 clones, more than 65% seen once. Source material: memory CD4+ T cells sorted from blood. Regarding subset: CD45RA-negative fraction. The receptors originated from a man between 18 and 29 years old in good health.

The rearrangement joins TRBV6-5 to TRBJ1-1, with 9 bases aligning to TRBD1. CDR1 MNHEY and CDR2 SVGAGI come from the germline V gene. V gave up 2 bases and J gave up 10 bases; unmatched junction bases: 2. This CDR3 contains 12 residues. The CDR3 region is CASSYGQGRAFF. In nucleotides, the CDR3 is TGTGCCAGCAGTTACGGACAGGGGAGAGCTTTCTTT.

This clone was seen more than once but under ten times. The chain combines TRBV7-3 with TRBJ2-1; 8 bases match TRBD2. The germline V gene encodes CDR1 SGHTA and CDR2 FQGTGA. Germline trimming cut 5 bases from V and 8 bases from J; bases unmatched to any gene: 11. This CDR3 spans 15 amino acids. The CDR3 region is CASSIYPGGVDEQFF. CDR3 in DNA: TGTGCCAGCAGCATCTACCCCGGGGGGGTGGATGAGCAGTTCTTC.

The V call is TRBV5-1, the J call TRBJ2-1; a possible D gene is TRBD1 (5 bases). The germline CDR1 and CDR2 sequences are SGHRS and YFSETQ. The CDR3 length is 16 residues. Deletions cut 0 bases from V and 3 bases from J, with 13 bases between. CDR3 DNA sequence: TGCGCCAGCAGCTTGGGGCGGACACAAAACTACAATGAGCAGTTCTTC. Translated: CASSLGRTQNYNEQFF.

This chain uses TRBV7-9 with TRBJ2-3; TRBD2 aligns across 7 bases. The CDR3 extends over 14 amino acids. Germline values: CDR1 SEHNR, CDR2 FQNEAQ (reference sequence). V gave up 1 base and J gave up 7 bases; unmatched junction bases: 5. The CDR3 spells CASSLVAGVHTQYF. The CDR3 nucleotides are TGTGCCAGCAGCTTAGTGGCGGGGGTACATACGCAGTATTTT.